This T cell receptor beta chain was captured by sequencing in a study of blood T cell repertoires in COVID-19. This clone is a singleton in its sample. This table comes from immunoSEQ multiplex PCR, and its TCRdb copy is limited to in-frame clones, with some not included. The sample includes 450,000 to 500,000 clones, around 85% of them seen just once. In germline, CDR1 is LNHDA, CDR2 SQIVND (reference sequence). Trimming cost V 3 bases and J 1 base, with 16 bases left between them. CDR3 length equals 17 residues. The gene calls are TRBV19 and TRBJ2-1; a weak D match, TRBD1 (6 bases). The sequence was obtained from a human donor in a cohort sampled during active COVID-19. The sequenced sample consisted of peripheral blood. CDR3 in DNA: TGTGCCAGTAGTATGGGGGCAAGGGCAGAATCCTACAATGAGCAGTTCTTC. Amino acids: CASSMGARAESYNEQFF.